Here is one T cell receptor (beta chain) with its context. Its cognate antigen is unknown. A universal primer site was created by template switching, with the cDNA bearing unique molecular identifiers. In TCRdb, the 5' RACE reads were re-called with MiXCR into one record per CDR3 protein. The table includes fewer than 550,000 distinct CDR3 sequences, 14% detected once. Trimming removed 4 bases from V and 0 bases from J, with 4 bases in between. CDR3 length equals 13 residues. CDR1 and CDR2 (germline): KGHDR, SFDVKD. The data derive from a study of identical twins. The study's findings and limits: Part of the zero-insertion signal could reflect confounding by invariant MAIT and iNKT cells. Conclusions were drawn cross-sectionally by statistical analysis, without following the same donors. The degree of excess twin sharing was weaker in beta out-of-frame sequences.

These records were also assigned to another study, of yellow fever vaccine responses in identical twins.

The rearrangement joins TRBV24-1 to TRBJ2-3; D ambiguous. The material sequenced was CD4+ T cells sorted from blood. The receptor's source is a woman in her late teens or twenties in good health. CDR3 in amino acids: CATSDESTDTQYF. The DNA for the CDR3 is TGTGCCACCAGTGACGAGAGCACAGATACGCAGTATTTT.